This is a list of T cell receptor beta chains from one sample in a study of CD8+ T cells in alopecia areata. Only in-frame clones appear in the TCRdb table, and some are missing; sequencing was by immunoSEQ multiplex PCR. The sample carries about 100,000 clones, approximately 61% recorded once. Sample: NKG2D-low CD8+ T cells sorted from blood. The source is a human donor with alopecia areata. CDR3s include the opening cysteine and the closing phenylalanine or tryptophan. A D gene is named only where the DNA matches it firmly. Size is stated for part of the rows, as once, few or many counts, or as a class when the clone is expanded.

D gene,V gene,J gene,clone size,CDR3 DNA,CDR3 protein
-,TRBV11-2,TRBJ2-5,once,TGTGCCAGCAGCTTAGAGGTGGCGGCACAAGAGACCCAGTACTTC,CASSLEVAAQETQYF
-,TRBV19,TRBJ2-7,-,TGTGCCAGTAGTATCGTCCCCGGGGAGCAGTACTTC,CASSIVPGEQYF
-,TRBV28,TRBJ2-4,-,TGTGCCAGCAGTCTGGGGACCGCACTAGCCAAAAACATTCAGTACTTC,CASSLGTALAKNIQYF
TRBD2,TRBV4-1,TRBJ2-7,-,TGCGCCAGCAGCCAAAGAGGGGCCGGGACTAGCGCCACCGAGCAGTACTTC,CASSQRGAGTSATEQYF
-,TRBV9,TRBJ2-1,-,TGTGCCAGCAGCGTAGACGTAGATAAGCAGTTCTTC,CASSVDVDKQFF
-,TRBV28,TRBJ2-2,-,TGTGCCAGCAGTTCGGGCAGGACGAACACCGGGGAGCTGTTTTTT,CASSSGRTNTGELFF
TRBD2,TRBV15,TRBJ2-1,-,TGTGCCACCAGCAGAGTAGCGGGAGAGGAGCAGTTCTTC,CATSRVAGEEQFF
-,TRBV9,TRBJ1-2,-,TGTGCCAGCAGCGTAATCCCGCCAGGGGACGGCTACACCTTC,CASSVIPPGDGYTF
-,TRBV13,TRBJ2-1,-,TGTGCCAGCAGCTTGGGACCCAATGAGCAGTTCTTC,CASSLGPNEQFF
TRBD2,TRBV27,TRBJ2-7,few,TGTGCCAGCAGTTACCGACAAGCGGGAGGCGGCTACGAGCAGTACTTC,CASSYRQAGGGYEQYF
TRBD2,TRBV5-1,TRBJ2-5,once,TGCGCCAGCAGCGAGACTAGGACTAGCGGGAGGGGAGAGACCCAGTACTTC,CASSETRTSGRGETQYF
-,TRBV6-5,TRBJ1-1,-,TGTGCCAGCAGCCAAAGACAGCCCGAAGCTTTCTTT,CASSQRQPEAFF
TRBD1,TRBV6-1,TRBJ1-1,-,TGTGCCAGCTGGGGACAGAAGAACACTGAAGCTTTCTTT,CASWGQKNTEAFF
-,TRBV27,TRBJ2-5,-,TGTGCCAGCAGTTTATCGAGACGGGGGCGAGAGACCCAGTACTTC,CASSLSRRGRETQYF